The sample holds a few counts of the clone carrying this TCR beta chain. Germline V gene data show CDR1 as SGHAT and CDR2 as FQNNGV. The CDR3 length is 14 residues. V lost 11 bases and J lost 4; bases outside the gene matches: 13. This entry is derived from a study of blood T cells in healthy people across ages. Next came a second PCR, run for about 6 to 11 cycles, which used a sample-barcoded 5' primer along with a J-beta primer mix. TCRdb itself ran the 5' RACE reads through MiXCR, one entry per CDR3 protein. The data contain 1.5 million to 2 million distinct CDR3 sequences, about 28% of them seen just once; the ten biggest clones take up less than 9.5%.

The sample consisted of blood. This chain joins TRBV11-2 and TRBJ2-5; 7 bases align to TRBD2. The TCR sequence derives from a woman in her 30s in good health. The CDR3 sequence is CAGTLREGRETQYF. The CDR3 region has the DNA TGTGCCGGCACCCTAAGGGAGGGCCGAGAGACCCAGTACTTC.